The subject of this entry is one TCR beta chain. The antigen remains undetermined. Donors were nominally healthy when sampled, though unrecorded immune exposures were likely. Per the germline V gene, CDR1 is WNHNN and CDR2 is SYGVQD (reference sequence). The CDR3 extends over 16 amino acids. V gave up 2 bases and J gave up 3 bases; unmatched junction bases: 2. A multiplex PCR was run with 60 Vbeta primers and 13 Jbeta primers. Profiling relied on immunoSEQ multiplex PCR, and the TCRdb table lists in-frame clones only, not all of them. This sample carries roughly 99,000 clones, around 77% of them seen once, and the ten largest clones take 4.2%. The data are from a study of cytomegalovirus exposure and HLA in healthy donors. Study-wide results and limits: Later analysis demonstrated an association between a missense DCLRE1C variant and TCR beta V- and J-gene trimming. When analyzed later, the rates of TCR association showed variation by HLA locus, with DRB1 the most and HLA-C the fewest. Earlier analysis found most TCR beta V segments productive about 90% or about 30% of the time.

The rearrangement joins TRBV10-1 to TRBJ2-1; 12 bases fit TRBD2. This sequence was found in a male donor in good health and CMV-seronegative. Sequenced input: PBMCs. The CDR3 region has the DNA TGCGCCAGCAGTGAGCTAGCGGGAGGGATCTACAATGAGCAGTTCTTC. Translating gives CASSELAGGIYNEQFF.